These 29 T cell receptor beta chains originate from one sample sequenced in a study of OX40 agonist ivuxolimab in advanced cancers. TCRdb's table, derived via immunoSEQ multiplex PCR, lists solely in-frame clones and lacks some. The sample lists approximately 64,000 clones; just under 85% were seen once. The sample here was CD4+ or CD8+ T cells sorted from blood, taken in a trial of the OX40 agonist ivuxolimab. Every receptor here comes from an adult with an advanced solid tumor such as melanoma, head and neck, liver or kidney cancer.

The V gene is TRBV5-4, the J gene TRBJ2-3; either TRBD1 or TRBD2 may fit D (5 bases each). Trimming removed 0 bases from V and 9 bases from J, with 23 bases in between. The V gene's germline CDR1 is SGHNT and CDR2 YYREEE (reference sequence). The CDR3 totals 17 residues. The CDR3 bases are TGTGCCAGCAGCTTGGAGAGTGGGGGACGCCTCCAGAAAACGCAGTATTTT. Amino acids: CASSLESGGRLQKTQYF.

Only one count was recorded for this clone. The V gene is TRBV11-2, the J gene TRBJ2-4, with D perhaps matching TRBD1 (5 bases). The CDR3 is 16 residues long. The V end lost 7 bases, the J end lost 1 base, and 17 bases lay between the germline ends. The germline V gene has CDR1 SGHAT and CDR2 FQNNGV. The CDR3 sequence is CASNTIQDRAKNIQYF. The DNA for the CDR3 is TGTGCCAGCAATACCATACAGGACCGTGCCAAAAACATTCAGTACTTC.

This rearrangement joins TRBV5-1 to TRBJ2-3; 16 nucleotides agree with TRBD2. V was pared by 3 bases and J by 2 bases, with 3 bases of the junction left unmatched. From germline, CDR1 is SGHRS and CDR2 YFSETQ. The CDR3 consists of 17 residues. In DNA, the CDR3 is TGCGCCAGCAGCTCGGGACTAGCGGGAGGGTACACAGATACGCAGTATTTT. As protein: CASSSGLAGGYTDTQYF.

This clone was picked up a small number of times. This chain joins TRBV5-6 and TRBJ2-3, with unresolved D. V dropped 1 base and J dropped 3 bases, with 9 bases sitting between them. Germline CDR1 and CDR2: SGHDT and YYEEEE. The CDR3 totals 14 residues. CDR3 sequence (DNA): TGTGCCAGCAGCTTGTTTTTCGGGACAGATACGCAGTATTTT. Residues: CASSLFFGTDTQYF.

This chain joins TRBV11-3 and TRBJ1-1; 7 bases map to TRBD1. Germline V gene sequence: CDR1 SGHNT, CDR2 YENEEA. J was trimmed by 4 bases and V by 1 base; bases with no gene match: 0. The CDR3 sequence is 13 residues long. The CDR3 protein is CASSLAGGTEAFF. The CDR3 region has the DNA TGTGCCAGCAGCTTAGCAGGGGGCACTGAAGCTTTCTTT.

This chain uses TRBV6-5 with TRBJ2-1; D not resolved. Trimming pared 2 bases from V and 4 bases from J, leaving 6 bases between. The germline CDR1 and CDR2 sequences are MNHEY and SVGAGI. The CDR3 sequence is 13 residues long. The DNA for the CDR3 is TGTGCCAGCAGTTACGTCAAATACAATGAGCAGTTCTTC. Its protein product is CASSYVKYNEQFF.

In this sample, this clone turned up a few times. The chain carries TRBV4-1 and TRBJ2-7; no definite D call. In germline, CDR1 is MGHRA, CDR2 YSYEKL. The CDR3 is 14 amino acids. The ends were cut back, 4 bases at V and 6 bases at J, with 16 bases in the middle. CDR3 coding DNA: TGCGCCAGCAGCCTCCAGGACGGATCAGGCGAGCAGTACTTC. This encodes CASSLQDGSGEQYF.

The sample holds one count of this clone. DNA for the CDR3: TGTGCCATCAGTGAGAGGAGCAGCCAAGAGACCCAGTACTTC. Its protein is CAISERSSQETQYF. The chain carries TRBV10-3 and TRBJ2-5; D gene ambiguous. This CDR3 spans 14 amino acids. Germline CDR1 is ENHRY and CDR2 is SYGVKD. V gave up 2 bases and J gave up 1 base, with 8 bases separating them.

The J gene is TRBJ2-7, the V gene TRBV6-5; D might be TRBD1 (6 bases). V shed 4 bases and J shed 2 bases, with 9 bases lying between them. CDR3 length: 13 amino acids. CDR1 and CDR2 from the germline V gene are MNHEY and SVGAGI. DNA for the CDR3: TGTGCCAGCAGTTGGGGGCCCCCCTACGAGCAGTACTTC. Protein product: CASSWGPPYEQYF.

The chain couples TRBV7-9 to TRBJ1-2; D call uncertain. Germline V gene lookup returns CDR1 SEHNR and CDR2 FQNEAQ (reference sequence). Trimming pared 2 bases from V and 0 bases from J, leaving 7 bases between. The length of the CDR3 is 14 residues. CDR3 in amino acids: CASSLRGSNYGYTF. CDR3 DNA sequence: TGTGCCAGCAGCTTACGGGGTTCTAACTATGGCTACACCTTC.

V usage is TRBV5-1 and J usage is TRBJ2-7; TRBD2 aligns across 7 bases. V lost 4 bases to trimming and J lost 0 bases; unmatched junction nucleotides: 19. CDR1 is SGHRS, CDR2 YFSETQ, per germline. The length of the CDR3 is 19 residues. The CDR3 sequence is CASSPNPDSAGESSYEQYF. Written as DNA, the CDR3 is TGCGCCAGCAGCCCGAATCCTGATTCCGCGGGAGAGTCCTCCTACGAGCAGTACTTC.

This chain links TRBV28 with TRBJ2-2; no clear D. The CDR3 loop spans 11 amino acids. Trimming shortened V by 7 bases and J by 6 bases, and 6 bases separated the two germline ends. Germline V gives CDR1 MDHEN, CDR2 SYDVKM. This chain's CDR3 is CASTLSGELFF. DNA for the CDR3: TGTGCCAGCACCTTATCCGGGGAGCTGTTTTTT.

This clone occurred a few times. The DNA of the CDR3 is TGTGCCAGCAGCGTACCGGGACAGGGTTCCGGGGAGCTGTTTTTT. It translates to CASSVPGQGSGELFF. The V gene is TRBV11-1, the J gene TRBJ2-2; TRBD1 matches 9 bases. In germline, CDR1 is SGHAT, CDR2 FQDESV (reference sequence). The CDR3 covers 15 residues. J was trimmed by 6 bases and V by 5 bases; bases with no gene match: 7.

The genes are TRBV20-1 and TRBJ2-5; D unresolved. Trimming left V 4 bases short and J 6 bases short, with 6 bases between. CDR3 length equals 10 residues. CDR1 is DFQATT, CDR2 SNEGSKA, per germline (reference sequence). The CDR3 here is CSAILKTQYF. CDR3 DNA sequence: TGCAGTGCTATCTTGAAGACCCAGTACTTC.

The CDR3 region is CASSQDVRREGRRTGELFF. For the CDR3, the DNA is TGCGCCAGCAGCCAAGATGTTCGTCGGGAAGGGCGGCGCACCGGGGAGCTGTTTTTT. The chain joins TRBV4-3 to TRBJ2-2; D might be TRBD2 (5 bases). This CDR3 contains 19 residues. CDR1 LGHNA and CDR2 YSLEER come from the germline V gene. V was shortened by 0 bases and J by 4 bases, with 21 bases between the two germline ends.

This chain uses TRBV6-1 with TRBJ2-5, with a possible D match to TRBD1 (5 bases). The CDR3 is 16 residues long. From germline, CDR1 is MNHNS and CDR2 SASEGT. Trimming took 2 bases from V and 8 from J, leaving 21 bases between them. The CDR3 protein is CASSETLGLIPTTQYF. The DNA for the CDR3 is TGTGCCAGCAGTGAAACGTTGGGGCTAATCCCTACTACCCAGTACTTC.

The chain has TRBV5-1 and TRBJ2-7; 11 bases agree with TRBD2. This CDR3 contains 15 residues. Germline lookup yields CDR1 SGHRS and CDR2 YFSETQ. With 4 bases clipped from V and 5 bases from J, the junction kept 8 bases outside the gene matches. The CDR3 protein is CASSPPLAGDDEQYF. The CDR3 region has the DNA TGCGCCAGCAGCCCACCACTAGCGGGAGATGACGAGCAGTACTTC.

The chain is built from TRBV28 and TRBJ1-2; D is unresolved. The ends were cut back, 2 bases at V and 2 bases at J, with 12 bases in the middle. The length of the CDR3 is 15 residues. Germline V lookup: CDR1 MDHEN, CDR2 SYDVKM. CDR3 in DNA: TGTGCCAGCAGTTTAGGTTTCCCGGGAAACTATGGCTACACCTTC. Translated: CASSLGFPGNYGYTF.

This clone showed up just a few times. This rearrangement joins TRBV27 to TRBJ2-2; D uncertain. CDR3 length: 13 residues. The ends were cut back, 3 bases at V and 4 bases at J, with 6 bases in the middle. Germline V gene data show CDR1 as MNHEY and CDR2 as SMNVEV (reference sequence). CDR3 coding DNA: TGTGCCAGCAGTTTGGGAACCACCGGGGAGCTGTTTTTT. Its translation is CASSLGTTGELFF.

Here the CDR3 reads CASSTDTTGQNIQYF. CDR3 nucleotide sequence: TGTGCCAGCAGTACCGACACGACAGGGCAAAACATTCAGTACTTC. This chain connects TRBV6-5 to TRBJ2-4, with 7 bases matching TRBD1. Germline CDR1 MNHEY, CDR2 SVGAGI. CDR3 length: 15 residues. V lost 5 bases, J lost 5 bases, and 9 bases stayed unmatched.

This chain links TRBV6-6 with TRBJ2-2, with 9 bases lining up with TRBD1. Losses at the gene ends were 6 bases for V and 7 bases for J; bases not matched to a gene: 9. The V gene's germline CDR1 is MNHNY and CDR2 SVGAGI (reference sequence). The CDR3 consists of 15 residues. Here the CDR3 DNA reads TGTGCCAGCAGCCCCAAACAGGGGGCGCACGGGGAGCTGTTTTTT. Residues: CASSPKQGAHGELFF.

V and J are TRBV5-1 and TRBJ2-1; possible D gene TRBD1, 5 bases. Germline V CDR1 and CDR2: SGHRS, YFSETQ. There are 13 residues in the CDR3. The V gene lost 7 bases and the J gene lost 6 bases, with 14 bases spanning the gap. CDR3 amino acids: CASSQGIRNEQFF. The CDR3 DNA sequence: TGCGCCAGCTCCCAGGGAATTCGCAATGAGCAGTTCTTC. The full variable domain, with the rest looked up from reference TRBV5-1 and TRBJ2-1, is KAGVTQTPRYLIKTRGQQVTLSCSPISGHRSVSWYQQTPGQGLQFLFEYFSETQRNKGNFPGRFSGRQFSNSRSEMNVSTLELGDSALYLCASSQGIRNEQFFGPGTRLTVL.

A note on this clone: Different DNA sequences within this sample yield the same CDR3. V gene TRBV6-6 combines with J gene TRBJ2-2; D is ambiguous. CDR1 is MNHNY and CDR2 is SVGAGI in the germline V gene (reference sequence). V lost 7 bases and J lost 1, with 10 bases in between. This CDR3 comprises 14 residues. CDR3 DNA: TGTGCCAGCACCAGAACAGAGAACACCGGGGAGCTGTTTTTT. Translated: CASTRTENTGELFF.

Here the CDR3 reads CASSDQDSNTGELFF. DNA of the CDR3: TGTGCCAGCAGTGACCAGGATTCGAACACCGGGGAGCTGTTTTTT. This chain links TRBV28 with TRBJ2-2, with D uncertain. The V end was cut by 5 bases, the J end by 0 bases, with 10 bases between. CDR1 is MDHEN and CDR2 is SYDVKM in the germline V gene. The CDR3 is 15 amino acids.

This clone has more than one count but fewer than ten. The CDR3 sequence is CALDRGWADEQYF. The DNA of the CDR3 is TGTGCCTTGGATCGAGGGTGGGCGGACGAGCAGTACTTC. V is TRBV30 and J is TRBJ2-7; D possibly corresponds to TRBD2 (5 bases). Germline CDR1 and CDR2: GTSNPN and SVGIG (reference sequence). The CDR3 consists of 13 residues. V was shortened by 7 bases and J by 5 bases, with 18 bases between the two germline ends. Drawing the rest from reference TRBV30 and TRBJ2-7, the complete variable domain is SQTIHQWPATLVQPVGSPLSLECTVEGTSNPNLYWYRQAAGRGLQLLFYSVGIGQISSEVPQNLSASRPQDRQFILSSKKLLLSDSGFYLCALDRGWADEQYFGPGTRLTVT.

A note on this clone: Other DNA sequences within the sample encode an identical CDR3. CDR3: CASSLVKRAGGRETQYF. CDR3 in DNA: TGTGCCAGCAGCTTAGTAAAAAGAGCGGGAGGACGAGAGACCCAGTACTTC. V and J are TRBV7-2 and TRBJ2-5, with 9 positions matching TRBD2. CDR3 size: 17 residues. Germline V gene lookup returns CDR1 SGHTA and CDR2 FQGNSA. The V gene end was trimmed by 1 base and the J gene end by 4 bases; junction bases not matched to a gene: 10.

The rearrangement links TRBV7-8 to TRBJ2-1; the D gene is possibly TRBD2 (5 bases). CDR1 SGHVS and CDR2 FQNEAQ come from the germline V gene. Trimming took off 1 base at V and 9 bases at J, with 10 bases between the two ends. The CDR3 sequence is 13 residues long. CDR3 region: CASSLGGVSEQFF. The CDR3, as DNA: TGTGCCAGCAGCTTAGGGGGAGTTAGTGAGCAGTTCTTC.

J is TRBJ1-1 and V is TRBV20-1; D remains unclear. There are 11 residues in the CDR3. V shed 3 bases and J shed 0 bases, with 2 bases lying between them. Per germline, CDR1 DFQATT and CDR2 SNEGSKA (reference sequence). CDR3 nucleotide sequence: TGCAGTGCTAGGATGAACACTGAAGCTTTCTTT. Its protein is CSARMNTEAFF.

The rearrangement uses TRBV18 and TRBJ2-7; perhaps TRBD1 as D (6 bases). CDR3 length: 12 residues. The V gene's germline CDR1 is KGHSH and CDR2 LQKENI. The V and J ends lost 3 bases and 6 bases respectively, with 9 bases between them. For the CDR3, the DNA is TGTGCCAGCTCACCGTCAGGGGTCGAGCAGTACTTC. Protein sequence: CASSPSGVEQYF.